This T cell receptor (beta chain) was identified in a study of control samples from healthy donors and cancer patients. V was clipped by 0 bases and J by 5 bases; unmatched bases: 5. CDR1 is SGHRS and CDR2 is YFSETQ in the germline V gene. The CDR3 covers 14 residues. Data came from immunoSEQ multiplex PCR; TCRdb stores just in-frame clones and leaves some out. The repertoire holds about 65,000 clones, with about nine tenths as singletons. The sequence was collected from a woman aged 45 to 65 with colorectal cancer. The material sequenced was PBMCs. The chain has TRBV5-1 and TRBJ2-7; 7 bases match TRBD1. CDR3 protein: CASSLEQGKDEQYF. CDR3 DNA: TGCGCCAGCAGCTTGGAACAGGGGAAGGACGAGCAGTACTTC.